This TCR beta chain was sequenced for a study of CD8+ T cells in alopecia areata. About the study: Dosing spanned 6 to 18 months on tofacitinib, then 6 months off drug.

Extracted RNA was reverse transcribed into cDNA, the sequencing template. The protocol was immunoSEQ multiplex PCR, while the TCRdb copy is restricted to in-frame clones and leaves out a portion. The sample carries 180,000 or so clones, 51% recorded once. Remarks on this clone: What it binds is not known.

As to treatment: oral pan-JAK inhibitor, 5-10 mg twice daily. Sorting of PBMCs yielded the CD4+ and CD8+ T cells. Study-wide results and caveats: Tissue-resident alphabeta T cells belonging to normal skin likewise get sequenced within scalp specimens.

This TCR was recovered from a human donor with alopecia areata. Source: CD8+ T cells sorted from blood, taken around week 54, from a patient treated with tofacitinib.

CDR3 nucleotides: TGTGCCAGCAGTACTGGGACAGGGTTATCAGAAGATACGCAGTATTTT. This encodes CASSTGTGLSEDTQYF. This sequence joins TRBV6-6 and TRBJ2-3; 9 nucleotides agree with TRBD1. V dropped 5 bases and J dropped 5; count of bases not matched to a gene: 11. From germline, CDR1 is MNHNY and CDR2 SVGAGI (reference sequence). The CDR3 runs 16 residues.